This T cell receptor (beta chain) was captured by sequencing in a study of early T cells in non-severe SARS-CoV-2 infection. This clonotype was recorded many times. Germline V gives CDR1 KGHSH, CDR2 LQKENI. Between the trimmed V and J ends, which lost 3 bases and 7 bases, there was a span of 15 bases. The CDR3 spans 15 residues. TCRdb reanalysed the 5' RACE reads using MiXCR and keeps one entry per CDR3 protein. The sample holds about 100,000 distinct CDR3 sequences; roughly 13% are singletons and the top ten take approximately 2.3%. This receptor was taken from an adult who was a healthcare worker with PCR-confirmed SARS-CoV-2 infection or an uninfected control (not recorded which). The chain joins TRBV18 to TRBJ1-4; D gene uncertain. Sample: whole blood. In nucleotides, the CDR3 is TGTGCCAGCTCACCCCAGCGAGTCGGGCGTGAAAAACTGTTTTTT. It translates to CASSPQRVGREKLFF. The full variable domain, with the rest looked up from reference TRBV18 and TRBJ1-4, is NAGVMQNPRHLVRRRGQEARLRCSPMKGHSHVYWYRQLPEEGLKFMVYLQKENIIDESGMPKERFSAEFPKEGPSILRIQQVVRGDSAAYFCASSPQRVGREKLFFGSGTQLSVL.